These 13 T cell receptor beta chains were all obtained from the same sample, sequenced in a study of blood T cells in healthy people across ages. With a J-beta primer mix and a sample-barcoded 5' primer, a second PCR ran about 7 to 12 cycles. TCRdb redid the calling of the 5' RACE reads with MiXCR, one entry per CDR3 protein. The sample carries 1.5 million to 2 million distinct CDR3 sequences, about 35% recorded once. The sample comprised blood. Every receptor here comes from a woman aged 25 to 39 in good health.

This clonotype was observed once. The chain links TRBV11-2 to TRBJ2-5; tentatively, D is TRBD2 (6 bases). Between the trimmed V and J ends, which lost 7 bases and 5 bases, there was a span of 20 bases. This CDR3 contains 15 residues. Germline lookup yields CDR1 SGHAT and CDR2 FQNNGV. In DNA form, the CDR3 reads TGTGCCAGCACCAAAAGGATACGGGGAGGCGAGACCCAGTACTTC. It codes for CASTKRIRGGETQYF.

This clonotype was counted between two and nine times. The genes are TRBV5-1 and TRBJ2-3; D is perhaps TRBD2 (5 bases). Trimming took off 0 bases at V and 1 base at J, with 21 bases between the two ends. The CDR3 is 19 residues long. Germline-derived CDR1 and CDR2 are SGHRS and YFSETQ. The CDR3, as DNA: TGCGCCAGCAGCTTGGCCCTTGGTAGCGCAAAAGCCGGCACAGATACGCAGTATTTT. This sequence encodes CASSLALGSAKAGTDTQYF.

The DNA of the CDR3 is TGCGCCAGCAGACCGCGGGGGGGGTTCACTGAAGCTTTCTTT. This gives the protein CASRPRGGFTEAFF. This chain uses TRBV5-1 with TRBJ1-1, with D tentatively TRBD1 (5 bases). Looked up from germline, CDR1 is SGHRS and CDR2 is YFSETQ. The CDR3 runs 14 residues. V was cut by 5 bases and J by 4 bases, with 15 bases left in between.

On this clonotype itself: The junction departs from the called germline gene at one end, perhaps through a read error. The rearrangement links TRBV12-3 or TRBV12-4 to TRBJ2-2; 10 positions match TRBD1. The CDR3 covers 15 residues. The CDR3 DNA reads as TGTGCCAGCAGTGAATTGACAGGGGGCGGCGGGAAGCTGTTTTTT. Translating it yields CASSELTGGGGKLFF.

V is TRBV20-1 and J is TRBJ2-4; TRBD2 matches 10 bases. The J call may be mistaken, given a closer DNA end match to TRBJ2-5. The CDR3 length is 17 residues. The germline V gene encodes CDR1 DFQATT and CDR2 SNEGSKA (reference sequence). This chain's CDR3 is CSARDLPKRGGRETQYF. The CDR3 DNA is TGCAGTGCTAGAGATCTCCCCAAGCGGGGGGGCCGCGAGACCCAGTACTTC.

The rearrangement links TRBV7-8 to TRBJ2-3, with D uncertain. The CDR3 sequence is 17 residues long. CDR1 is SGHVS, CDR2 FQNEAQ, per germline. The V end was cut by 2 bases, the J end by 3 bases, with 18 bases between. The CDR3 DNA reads TGTGCCAGCAGCTTACCCCTTGAGTTAGGGATTACAGATACGCAGTATTTT. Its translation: CASSLPLELGITDTQYF.

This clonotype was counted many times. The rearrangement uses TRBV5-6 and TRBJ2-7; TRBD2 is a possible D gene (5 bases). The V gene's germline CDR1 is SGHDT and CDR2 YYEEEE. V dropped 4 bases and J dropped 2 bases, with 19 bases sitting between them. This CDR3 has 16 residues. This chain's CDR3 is CASSRGGLDGAYEQYF. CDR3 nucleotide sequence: TGTGCCAGCAGCCGTGGAGGTCTCGATGGGGCCTACGAGCAGTACTTC.

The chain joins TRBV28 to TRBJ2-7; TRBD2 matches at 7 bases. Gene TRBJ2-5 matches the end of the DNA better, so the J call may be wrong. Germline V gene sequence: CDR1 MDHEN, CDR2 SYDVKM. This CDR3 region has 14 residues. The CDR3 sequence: CASSVGGVRETQYF. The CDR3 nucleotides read TGTGCCAGCAGCGTGGGAGGGGTCCGGGAGACCCAGTACTTC.

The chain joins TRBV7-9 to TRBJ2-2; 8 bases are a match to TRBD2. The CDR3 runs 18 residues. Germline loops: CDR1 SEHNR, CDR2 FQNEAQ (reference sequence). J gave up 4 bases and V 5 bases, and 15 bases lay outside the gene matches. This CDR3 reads CASSDRGLAGSVTGELFF. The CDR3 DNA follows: TGTGCCAGCAGCGACCGTGGGCTAGCGGGTTCTGTCACCGGGGAGCTGTTTTTT.

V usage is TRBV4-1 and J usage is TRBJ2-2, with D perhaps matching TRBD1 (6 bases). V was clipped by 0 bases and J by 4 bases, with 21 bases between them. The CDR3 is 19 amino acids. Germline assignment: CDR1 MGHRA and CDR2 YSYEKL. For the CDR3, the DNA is TGCGCCAGCAGCCAAGATAGGGGGACAACCAAGACCGGCACCGGGGAGCTGTTTTTT. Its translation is CASSQDRGTTKTGTGELFF.

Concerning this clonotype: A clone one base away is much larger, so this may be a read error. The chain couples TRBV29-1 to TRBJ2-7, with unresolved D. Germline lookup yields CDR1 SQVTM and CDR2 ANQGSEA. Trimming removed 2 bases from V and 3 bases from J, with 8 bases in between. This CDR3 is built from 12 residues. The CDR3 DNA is TGCAGCGTTGAATGTCGAGGCTACGAGCAGTACTTC. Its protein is CSVECRGYEQYF.

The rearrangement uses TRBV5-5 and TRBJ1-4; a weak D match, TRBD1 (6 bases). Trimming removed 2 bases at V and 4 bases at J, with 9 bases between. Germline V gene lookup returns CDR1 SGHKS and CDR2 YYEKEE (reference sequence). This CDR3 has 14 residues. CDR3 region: CASSLTRGNEKLFF. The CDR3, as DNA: TGTGCCAGCAGCTTAACCAGGGGTAATGAAAAACTGTTTTTT. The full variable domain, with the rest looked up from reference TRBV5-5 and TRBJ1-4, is DAGVTQSPTHLIKTRGQQVTLRCSPISGHKSVSWYQQVLGQGPQFIFQYYEKEERGRGNFPDRFSARQFPNYSSELNVNALLLGDSALYLCASSLTRGNEKLFFGSGTQLSVL.

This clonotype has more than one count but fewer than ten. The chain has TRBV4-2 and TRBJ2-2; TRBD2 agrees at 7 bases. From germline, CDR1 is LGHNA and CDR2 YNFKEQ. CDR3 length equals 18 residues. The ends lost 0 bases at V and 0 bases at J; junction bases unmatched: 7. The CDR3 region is CASSQEDRLATNTGELFF. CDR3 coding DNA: TGTGCCAGCAGCCAAGAAGACAGACTAGCTACGAACACCGGGGAGCTGTTTTTT.